This T cell receptor (beta chain) derives from a study of OX40 agonist ivuxolimab in advanced cancers. As for the study in general: The patients received ivuxolimab by intravenous route every 2 weeks at 0.01 to 10 mg/kg.

Concerning this clone: What it binds is unknown.

Clones were sequenced by immunoSEQ multiplex PCR, and TCRdb holds only the in-frame ones, with some missing. The data show around 62,000 clones, with 70% to 90% seen just once and about 0.25% held by the top ten. Study-wide findings and caveats: Averaged across samples, CD8+ T cells carried more expanded clones than CD4+ did. At 0.1 to 3.0 mg/kg, CD4+ and CD8+ blood T cells expanded clonally by week 6. The work left the antigen specificity of expanded peripheral T cells undetermined.

The CDR3 totals 15 residues. Germline V gives CDR1 SGDLS, CDR2 YYNGEE. The junction had 8 bases not matched to a gene; V was cut back by 4 bases and J by 7 bases. V is TRBV9 and J is TRBJ2-2; 9 bases line up with TRBD2. This receptor was obtained from an adult with an advanced solid tumor such as melanoma, head and neck, liver or kidney cancer. The starting material was CD4+ or CD8+ T cells sorted from blood, obtained in a trial of the OX40 agonist ivuxolimab. The CDR3 region is CASSPRTSAGGELFF. The CDR3 nucleotides read TGTGCCAGCAGCCCCCGGACTAGCGCGGGCGGGGAGCTGTTTTTT. The full variable domain, with the rest looked up from reference TRBV9 and TRBJ2-2, is DSGVTQTPKHLITATGQRVTLRCSPRSGDLSVYWYQQSLDQGLQFLIQYYNGEERAKGNILERFSAQQFPDLHSELNLSSLELGDSALYFCASSPRTSAGGELFFGEGSRLTVL.